The present TCR beta chain was sequenced within a study of early T cells in non-severe SARS-CoV-2 infection. MiXCR, run by TCRdb on the 5' RACE reads, gives a single entry per CDR3 protein. The repertoire holds some 30,000 distinct CDR3 sequences, with 5.7% as singletons. The CDR3 has 12 amino acids. V was pared by 5 bases and J by 3 bases, with 8 bases between. This clonotype was found many times. The chain carries TRBV12-3 or TRBV12-4 and TRBJ2-7; maybe TRBD1 (6 bases). The sample was whole blood. The receptor was isolated from an adult who was a healthcare worker with PCR-confirmed SARS-CoV-2 infection or an uninfected control (not recorded which). CDR3 bases: TGTGCCAGCAGTATACAGGGCTACGAGCAGTACTTC. This encodes CASSIQGYEQYF.